This T cell receptor beta chain emerged from a study of cytomegalovirus exposure and HLA in healthy donors (dated by TCRdb to about 2017). Describing the broader study: An earlier analysis of around 600 of the donors reported approximately 270 Gb of sequence data and around 110 million unique TCR beta sequences from 190 million or so T cells. Roughly 300 gigabases of sequencing data and 80 million or so unique TCR sequences were included in an early release covering 550 to 800 HLA-typed donors. Among the approximately 430 genotyped donors, roughly 80% belonged to the genetic ancestry cluster associated with self-reported Caucasian donors. The aim of the study was to test whether cataloging public T cell receptors could identify signatures of past pathogen exposure. The T cell repertoires of under 750 subjects were profiled by immunosequencing and related to cytomegalovirus serostatus. Along with the roughly 670-subject first cohort, a separate validation cohort of over a hundred different subjects was used. To predict cytomegalovirus infection status, the study brought together high-throughput TCR immunosequencing, statistical association of individual TCRs with disease status, and machine learning. A later analysis re-analyzed previously published TCR beta repertoires from 650 to 800 donors and added high-resolution HLA genotyping to study TCR occurrence patterns. Rather than drawing on any new phenotypic data, the later analysis identified candidate immune exposures from TCR beta sequences and the way those sequences occurred across donors. To decide whether each TCR beta V gene segment behaved as functional or pseudogenic, an earlier analysis of approximately 600 of the donors relied on high-throughput TCR beta sequencing. Donor age, sex, ethnicity and CMV serostatus were compiled together with the repertoire data. A later genetic analysis used genome-wide SNP genotypes for 398 of the 666 donors, treating that subset as a discovery cohort. Every repertoire in the discovery cohort had been generated on one and the same sequencing platform. Both class I and class II loci were covered by HLA typing, at four-digit resolution. Typing coverage varied by locus: roughly 629-630 donors for A, B, C, DRB1 and DQB1; around 560 for DQA1; about 600 for DPA1; roughly 450 for DPB1. Roughly five DR-DQ haplotypes were handled as single units for association and clustering, since linkage in the cohort was strong. Across 398 genotyped donors of the cohort, an average of approximately 240,000 unique TCR beta nucleotide sequences per donor were sequenced, and around 19% of those sequences were non-productive. Study-level results and caveats: An earlier analysis of 587 of the donors showed that most TCR beta V segments appeared in productive rearrangements either about 87% or about 30% of the time, which broadly matched IMGT annotations. Because HLA typing was unavailable for some donors at each locus, only the typed subset was used in association tests. A cluster of highly shared sequence variants was judged likely to represent a technical artifact of the sequencing pipeline. This cohort had only TCR beta chains sequenced, and the lack of alpha or paired-chain data limited which features could be detected. In a later analysis, HLA-associated TCR beta chains were found to be more clonally expanded and to have lower generation probabilities than equally common non-associated chains. Correlated functional status among segregating V segments might reflect linkage disequilibrium, but an unknown experimental factor could not be ruled out. A later analysis reported that several top co-occurrence clusters appeared linked to parvovirus B19, influenza, CMV and Epstein-Barr virus. Assigning TCR associations to individual alleles was difficult when HLA alleles, especially DR and DQ, strongly co-occurred. Across donors, most TCR sequences were observed very rarely, whereas some public TCRs were present in many individuals. A later genetic analysis associated a missense DCLRE1C variant with V-gene and J-gene trimming of TCR beta chains, and an independent cohort replicated the association. The only immune exposure information available for the cohort was CMV serostatus. Because counts were too low, around 17 rarely observed V segments, including chromosome 9 orphons, were left out of the earlier analysis of approximately 500 of the donors. It was suggested by the authors that the approach could potentially be generalized to other disease states and immunological phenotypes. The classifier was reported to diagnose cytomegalovirus status with high specificity and sensitivity in both the original and validation cohorts. In a later analysis, most CMV-associated TCR beta chains were found to appear HLA-restricted, with HLA associations seemingly driven largely by CMV exposure. A further reported finding was that TCR beta sequences accurately predicted the HLA-A and HLA-B alleles for most subjects in the first cohort. A later analysis found that TCR association rates varied across HLA loci, with DRB1 alleles showing the most associated TCRs and HLA-C alleles the fewest. A later analysis associated some 17,000 TCR beta sequences with specific HLA alleles at a false discovery rate of 0.05. The presence/absence analyses assumed that sequencing depth was roughly uniform across donors, and that assumption may not be true. The study gave a list of under 200 TCR beta chains associated with cytomegalovirus. Three of the identified cytomegalovirus-associated TCR beta chains were confirmed in vitro to be specific for cytomegalovirus antigens. According to a later genetic analysis, donors in an Asian-associated ancestry cluster had fewer N-insertions in productive TCRs than the approximately 700-donor mean.

Library preparation was by the immunoSEQ multiplex PCR assay. The multiplex PCR relied on a mix of 60 forward primers for TCR Vbeta segments and 13 reverse primers for TCR Jbeta segments. The CDR3 region of rearranged TCR beta genes was amplified from genomic DNA by a multiplex PCR assay. The amplified TCR beta libraries were sequenced on the Illumina HiSeq System as 87-base-pair reads. The paper's processing steps were these. Across the 500 to 700 repertoires, a later analysis counted some 80 million unique TCR beta chains, around 11 million of which were shared by at least two donors. To remove PCR and sequencing errors, raw reads were error-corrected and collapsed into unique sequences using a nearest-neighbor algorithm that merged closely related sequences. To assign V, D and J gene segments, CDR3 sequences were aligned to IMGT reference sequences. For a sequence to be retained, a match of at least six nucleotides was required to both a V gene segment and a J gene segment. A rearrangement was called productive if the CDR3 had no stop codons and remained in frame with V and J, and every other rearrangement was called non-productive. Following IMGT convention, CDR3 was defined as the stretch from the second conserved V-encoded cysteine to the conserved J-encoded phenylalanine. In an earlier analysis of 550 to 650 of the donors, sequences lacking an unambiguous match to a single V gene segment were excluded. In an earlier analysis of approximately 590 of the donors, a V segment was called functional when productive rearrangements were above 56.7%, and segregating when the standard deviation between donors exceeded 5%. A statistical classification framework was built to diagnose cytomegalovirus status from the catalog of TCR beta chain sequences. In a later analysis, TCR nucleotide sequences were compared against IMGT/GENE-DB human TR gene sequences so that V and J genes could be assigned. The TCRdist pipeline was used in a later analysis to assign CDR3 sequences and most-parsimonious VDJ recombination scenarios. A later analysis defined each TCR beta chain by its CDR3 amino acid sequence plus V-gene family, and excluded reads lacking a unique V-gene family. A later analysis removed several hundred highly shared, low-generation-probability nucleotide sequences to deal with suspected cross-contamination and a sequencing artifact. In a later analysis, a clonal expansion index was calculated for each public chain from normalized within-repertoire ranks of inferred template counts. Generation probabilities in a later analysis came from a VDJ recombination model fitted to out-of-frame rearrangements, and those results were checked against IGoR. Hypergeometric tests were used in a later analysis to score TCR-TCR, TCR-HLA and TCR-CMV co-occurrence, with a repertoire-size bias correction applied to the TCR pairs. A later analysis estimated false discovery rates by permuting HLA or CMV assignments 20 times. A later analysis grouped co-occurring TCRs with DBSCAN, adding TCRdist sequence similarity when clustering within HLA-allele-positive subsets. Co-occurrence clustering excluded repertoires with fewer than 30,000 or more than 120,000 public chains, plus five with anomalous nucleotide sharing. TCRdb stores this immuneACCESS table with in-frame sequences only. Part of the clones is absent; in the studies checked, under half of the shortfall reflects unresolved V genes, and no reason is known for the rest. Clone size and V and J calls were adopted from that table, with D and trimming inferred from the DNA. This sample comprises some 100,000 clones, more than 75% of them detected only once. The top ten constitute 3% to 4% of the sample.

On this clone itself: Its antigen remains undetermined. No much larger clone exists at a distance of one base, and base qualities are not known.

The cohort was made up of 500 to 850 healthy bone marrow donors. At the time of sampling, all cohort members were nominally healthy, though unrecorded immune exposures were likely present. The donor was CMV seropositive and belonged to the group of 250 to 300 seropositive cohort members. A peripheral blood sample was provided by each donor, and peripheral blood mononuclear cells were used for TCR beta sequencing. Genomic DNA extraction from the blood cell samples was performed with the Qiagen DNeasy Blood Extraction Kit. The specimen was PBMCs. This clonotype was obtained from a woman aged 45-59 years in good health and CMV-seropositive.

The DNA sequence follows: TGTGCCAGCAGTTCTCCGGGACAGGGTACGGGGCAGCCCCAGCATTTT. Translated, it reads CASSSPGQGTGQPQHF. The rearrangement combines TRBV28 with TRBJ1-5, and 9 bases in between align with TRBD1. Taken from cysteine to phenylalanine, the CDR3 has 16 residues. Kept here is only the CDR3 DNA, which spans 48 bases and is read in frame from base 1. Looking up the germline V gene yields CDR1 MDHEN and CDR2 SYDVKM. V is pruned by 4 bases and J by 7 bases, leaving 11 bases of the junction without a gene match. The CDR3, completed at both ends by the reference TRBV28 and TRBJ1-5 genes, gives the full variable domain DVKVTQSSRYLVKRTGEKVFLECVQDMDHENMFWYRQDPGLGLRLIYFSYDVKMKEKGDIPEGYSVSREKKERFSLILESASTNQTSMYLCASSSPGQGTGQPQHFGDGTRLSIL.